Shown below are 21 T cell receptor beta chains from a single sample sequenced in a study of long-term antiretroviral therapy in people with HIV. The authors ran the immunoSEQ assay, v3.0, at survey level. The data were produced by immunoSEQ multiplex PCR, yet TCRdb's version contains in-frame clones alone and is incomplete. The profile shows 35,000 to 40,000 clones, around 94% of them singletons. Sequencing was performed on unsorted PBMCs, taken 4.1 years after starting antiretroviral therapy. These receptors originate from a woman in her 50s with HIV.

This clone was observed once. This rearrangement joins TRBV7-2 to TRBJ1-1; D might be TRBD1 (6 bases). The V gene's germline CDR1 is SGHTA and CDR2 FQGNSA. The CDR3 runs 13 residues. The V gene lost 6 bases and the J gene lost 1 base, with 9 bases spanning the gap. The CDR3 DNA reads as TGTGCCAGCAGTTACAGGGCGAACACTGAAGCTTTCTTT. Its translation: CASSYRANTEAFF.

This clone was detected a few times. This chain joins TRBV30 and TRBJ1-1; D is possibly TRBD1 (6 bases). Germline V gives CDR1 GTSNPN, CDR2 SVGIG (reference sequence). CDR3 length: 13 amino acids. V lost 2 bases to trimming and J lost 4 bases, with 11 bases between them. The CDR3 sequence is CAWSLQGTTEAFF. The CDR3 region has the DNA TGTGCCTGGAGTTTACAGGGAACCACTGAAGCTTTCTTT.

The chain links TRBV25-1 to TRBJ2-3; D possibly corresponds to TRBD2 (5 bases). This CDR3 is built from 13 residues. Trimming took off 8 bases at V and 1 base at J, with 10 bases between the two ends. Germline values: CDR1 MGHDK, CDR2 SYGVNS. The CDR3 sequence is CASALEGTDTQYF. The CDR3 DNA is TGTGCCAGCGCACTGGAGGGCACAGATACGCAGTATTTT.

This chain joins TRBV6-5 and TRBJ1-2, with D possibly TRBD1 on 5 matching bases. Germline V gene data show CDR1 as MNHEY and CDR2 as SVGAGI. This CDR3 has 15 amino acids. V lost 0 bases and J 4 bases, leaving 12 bases between the germline ends. The CDR3 reads CASSYSKTEIYGYTF. The CDR3, as DNA: TGTGCCAGCAGTTACTCCAAGACAGAAATCTATGGCTACACCTTC.

The V and J genes are TRBV10-3 and TRBJ2-7; 7 bases map to TRBD1. The V gene's germline CDR1 is ENHRY and CDR2 SYGVKD. There are 15 residues in the CDR3. V was pared by 7 bases and J by 5 bases, with 14 bases of the junction left unmatched. The CDR3 loop is CAIKFSETGWHEQYF. For the CDR3, the DNA is TGTGCCATCAAATTTTCCGAGACAGGGTGGCACGAGCAGTACTTC.

The chain recombines TRBV6-1 with TRBJ2-1; possible D gene TRBD2, 6 bases. This CDR3 contains 14 residues. The germline V gene has CDR1 MNHNS and CDR2 SASEGT. V was clipped by 3 bases and J by 12 bases, with 18 bases between them. For the CDR3, the DNA is TGTGCCAGCAGTGATCGCGTTCCGGAGGGGAGGCAGTTCTTC. It is translated as CASSDRVPEGRQFF.

V and J are TRBV11-2 and TRBJ2-4; D is uncertain. Deletions cut 2 bases from V and 0 bases from J, with 17 bases between. The CDR3 has 18 residues. The V gene's germline CDR1 is SGHAT and CDR2 FQNNGV. The CDR3 loop reads CASSLSSRGKLAKNIQYF. CDR3 DNA sequence: TGTGCCAGCAGCTTATCTTCTCGTGGAAAACTAGCCAAAAACATTCAGTACTTC.

The V and J genes are TRBV25-1 and TRBJ1-1, with D unclear. Per the germline V gene, CDR1 is MGHDK and CDR2 is SYGVNS. The V and J ends lost 4 bases and 3 bases respectively, with 12 bases between them. The CDR3 loop spans 14 amino acids. The CDR3 region is CASSAVDRDTEAFF. CDR3 coding DNA: TGTGCCAGCAGTGCCGTCGATAGGGACACTGAAGCTTTCTTT.

This clone occurred once. V gene TRBV29-1 combines with J gene TRBJ1-2, with TRBD1 matching 7 bases. The V and J ends lost 7 bases and 8 bases, in that order; junction bases with no gene match: 7. The CDR3 sequence is 11 residues long. Germline assignment: CDR1 SQVTM and CDR2 ANQGSEA. CDR3 region: CSGRQGGGYTF. CDR3 coding DNA: TGCAGCGGTCGACAGGGAGGCGGCTACACCTTC.

The V and J genes are TRBV6-5 and TRBJ1-1; D is uncertain. The V and J ends lost 4 bases and 3 bases respectively, with 6 bases between them. The germline CDR1 and CDR2 sequences are MNHEY and SVGAGI. The CDR3 covers 12 residues. CDR3 amino acids: CASSSWDTEAFF. The CDR3 region has the DNA TGTGCCAGCAGTTCCTGGGACACTGAAGCTTTCTTT.

The rearrangement links TRBV7-3 to TRBJ2-7; 7 bases match TRBD1. V lost 5 bases and J lost 2; bases outside the gene matches: 9. This CDR3 has 15 amino acids. CDR1 and CDR2 from the germline V gene are SGHTA and FQGTGA. CDR3 bases: TGTGCCAGCAGCCTGTACAGGGGCTCCCCCTACGAGCAGTACTTC. As protein: CASSLYRGSPYEQYF.

This chain links TRBV5-1 with TRBJ1-1; 9 bases are a match to TRBD1. V shed 0 bases and J 2 bases; nucleotides not matched to a gene: 5. This CDR3 is 16 amino acids long. Germline V gene lookup returns CDR1 SGHRS and CDR2 YFSETQ. CDR3 residues: CASSLDTDRGNTEAFF. The CDR3, as DNA: TGCGCCAGCAGCTTGGACACGGACAGGGGAAACACTGAAGCTTTCTTT.

The chain employs TRBV5-6 and TRBJ1-1; D is unclear. In germline, CDR1 is SGHDT, CDR2 YYEEEE. CDR3 length equals 16 residues. V was cut by 3 bases and J by 0 bases, with 15 bases left in between. CDR3: CASSSWGRRMNTEAFF. The CDR3 nucleotides are TGTGCCAGCAGCTCGTGGGGAAGACGCATGAACACTGAAGCTTTCTTT.

J is TRBJ2-7 and V is TRBV4-2; D is uncertain. Germline V lookup: CDR1 LGHNA, CDR2 YNFKEQ. There are 13 residues in the CDR3. The V gene lost 5 bases and the J gene lost 0 bases, with 8 bases spanning the gap. As DNA, the CDR3 is TGTGCCAGCAGCGAGACTCGCTCCTACGAGCAGTACTTC. It specifies CASSETRSYEQYF.

The gene calls are TRBV7-3 and TRBJ2-1; TRBD1 or TRBD2 may be the D gene (5 bases each). The CDR3 loop spans 13 amino acids. Germline CDR1 and CDR2: SGHTA and FQGTGA. V lost 5 bases and J lost 15, with 20 bases in between. As DNA, the CDR3 is TGTGCCAGCAGCCCACCCGGGACGTCAACCCCGTTCTTC. Translating gives CASSPPGTSTPFF.

The chain joins TRBV7-9 to TRBJ2-4, with a possible D match to TRBD2 (6 bases). CDR1 is SEHNR, CDR2 FQNEAQ, per germline (reference sequence). The length of the CDR3 is 16 residues. Between the trimmed V and J ends, which lost 2 bases and 2 bases, there was a span of 13 bases. The DNA of the CDR3 is TGTGCCAGCAGCTTATTTCTGGGGGGAACCAAAAACATTCAGTACTTC. Protein: CASSLFLGGTKNIQYF.

This clone has a single count. The chain is built from TRBV13 and TRBJ1-4, with 8 bases that match TRBD1. The germline V gene has CDR1 PRHDT and CDR2 FYEKMQ (reference sequence). With 3 bases clipped from V and 8 bases from J, the junction kept 5 bases outside the gene matches. There are 14 residues in the CDR3. CDR3 bases: TGTGCCAGCAGCTTGGACAGGGTAGGGGAAAAACTGTTTTTT. Protein product: CASSLDRVGEKLFF.

The chain couples TRBV6-1 to TRBJ1-5, with 9 nucleotides matching TRBD1. This CDR3 is 13 amino acids long. Germline V gene lookup returns CDR1 MNHNS and CDR2 SASEGT. Trimming cost V 1 base and J 9 bases; bases outside gene matches: 1. CDR3 sequence: CASSEGTGVPQHF. DNA of the CDR3: TGTGCCAGCAGTGAAGGGACAGGGGTGCCCCAGCATTTT.

The CDR3 DNA sequence: TGTGCCAGCAGCAAAGGGGAGTTAGCCAAAAACATTCAGTACTTC. Translated, it gives CASSKGELAKNIQYF. The chain recombines TRBV21-1 with TRBJ2-4; the table's D call, TRBD2, has no DNA check behind it. TRBV21-1 is listed as a pseudogene. The CDR3 runs 15 residues.

This clone has just a few counts. The V call is TRBV2, the J call TRBJ2-5; the D is unclear. Germline V lookup: CDR1 SNHLY, CDR2 FYNNEI. The CDR3 covers 10 residues. The V and J ends lost 6 bases and 4 bases respectively, with 3 bases between them. The CDR3 here is CASRVETQYF. The CDR3 bases are TGTGCCAGCAGAGTAGAGACCCAGTACTTC.

V usage is TRBV5-5 and J usage is TRBJ1-5, with TRBD1 matching over 12 bases. The CDR3 totals 16 residues. Germline CDR1 and CDR2: SGHKS and YYEKEE (reference sequence). V trimming: 6 bases; J trimming: 5 bases; junction bases outside the gene matches: 9. CDR3 in amino acids: CASTDRDRGPDQPQHF. In nucleotides, the CDR3 is TGTGCCAGCACCGACCGGGACAGGGGGCCTGATCAGCCCCAGCATTTT.